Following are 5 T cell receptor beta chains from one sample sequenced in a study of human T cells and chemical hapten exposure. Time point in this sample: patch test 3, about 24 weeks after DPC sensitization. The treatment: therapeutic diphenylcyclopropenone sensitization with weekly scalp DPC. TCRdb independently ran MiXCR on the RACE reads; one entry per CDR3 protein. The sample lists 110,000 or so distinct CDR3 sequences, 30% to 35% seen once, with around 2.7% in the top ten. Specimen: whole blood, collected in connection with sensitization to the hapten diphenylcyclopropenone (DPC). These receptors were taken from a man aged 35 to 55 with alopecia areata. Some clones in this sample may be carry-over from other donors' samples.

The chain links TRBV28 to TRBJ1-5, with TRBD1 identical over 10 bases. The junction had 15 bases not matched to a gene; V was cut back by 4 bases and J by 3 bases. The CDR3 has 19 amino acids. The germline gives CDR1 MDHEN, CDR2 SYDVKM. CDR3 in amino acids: CASSSLNLDRGSDNQPQHF. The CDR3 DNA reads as TGTGCCAGCAGTTCCCTAAACCTGGACAGGGGGTCTGACAATCAGCCCCAGCATTTT.

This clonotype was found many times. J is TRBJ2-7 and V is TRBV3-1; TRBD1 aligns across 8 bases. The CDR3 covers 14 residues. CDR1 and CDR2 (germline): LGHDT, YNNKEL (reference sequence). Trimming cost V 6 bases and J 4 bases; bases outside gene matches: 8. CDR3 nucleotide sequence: TGTGCCAGCAGACCACAGGGGGTATCTTACGAGCAGTACTTC. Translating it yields CASRPQGVSYEQYF.

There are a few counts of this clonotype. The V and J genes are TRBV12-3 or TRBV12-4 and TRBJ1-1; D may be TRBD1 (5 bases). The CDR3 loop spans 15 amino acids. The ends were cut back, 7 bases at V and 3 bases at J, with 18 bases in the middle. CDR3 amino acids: CASTTPAGKDTEAFF. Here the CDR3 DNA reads TGTGCCAGCACCACCCCGGCAGGGAAGGACACTGAAGCTTTCTTT.

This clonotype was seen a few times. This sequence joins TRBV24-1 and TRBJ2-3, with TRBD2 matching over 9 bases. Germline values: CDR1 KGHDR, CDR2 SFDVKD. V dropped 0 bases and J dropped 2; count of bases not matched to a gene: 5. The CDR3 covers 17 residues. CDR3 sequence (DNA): TGTGCCACCAGTGATTTGCGCGGGGGGGGTTCCACAGATACGCAGTATTTT. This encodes CATSDLRGGGSTDTQYF.

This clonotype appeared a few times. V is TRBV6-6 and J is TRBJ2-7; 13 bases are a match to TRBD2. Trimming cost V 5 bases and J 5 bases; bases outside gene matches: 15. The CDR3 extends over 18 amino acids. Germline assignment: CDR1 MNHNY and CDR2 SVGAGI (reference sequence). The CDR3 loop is CASSAPTGGTSGINEQYV. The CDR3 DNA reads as TGTGCCAGCAGTGCCCCTACGGGCGGGACTAGCGGGATTAACGAGCAGTACGTC.